This entry concerns a single T cell receptor beta chain. The entry originates in a study of blood T cell repertoires in COVID-19. Turning to the study itself: T cells, B-cell-depleted T cells, or PBMCs provided the cDNA or gDNA that served as material.

Germline assignment: CDR1 MDHEN and CDR2 SYDVKM. V lost 1 base and J lost 4; bases outside the gene matches: 7. This CDR3 is built from 16 residues. Under the authors' procedure: Amplification from reference gene primers served as the basis for estimated nucleated cell counts. Profiled with immunoSEQ multiplex PCR; TCRdb holds only in-frame clones, not every one. D and trimming come from the DNA, and the V and J calls and clone size come from that table. Among roughly 80,000 clones, 65% to 85% were seen once, and the ten largest hold about a sixth. This TCR was sampled from a woman aged 55-69 years with acute or convalescent COVID-19. The V gene is TRBV28, the J gene TRBJ1-5; 7 nucleotides agree with TRBD1. The sequencing sample was made of peripheral blood. CDR3 residues: CASSLSTGYGNQPQHF. CDR3 nucleotides: TGTGCCAGCAGTTTATCGACAGGGTACGGGAATCAGCCCCAGCATTTT.